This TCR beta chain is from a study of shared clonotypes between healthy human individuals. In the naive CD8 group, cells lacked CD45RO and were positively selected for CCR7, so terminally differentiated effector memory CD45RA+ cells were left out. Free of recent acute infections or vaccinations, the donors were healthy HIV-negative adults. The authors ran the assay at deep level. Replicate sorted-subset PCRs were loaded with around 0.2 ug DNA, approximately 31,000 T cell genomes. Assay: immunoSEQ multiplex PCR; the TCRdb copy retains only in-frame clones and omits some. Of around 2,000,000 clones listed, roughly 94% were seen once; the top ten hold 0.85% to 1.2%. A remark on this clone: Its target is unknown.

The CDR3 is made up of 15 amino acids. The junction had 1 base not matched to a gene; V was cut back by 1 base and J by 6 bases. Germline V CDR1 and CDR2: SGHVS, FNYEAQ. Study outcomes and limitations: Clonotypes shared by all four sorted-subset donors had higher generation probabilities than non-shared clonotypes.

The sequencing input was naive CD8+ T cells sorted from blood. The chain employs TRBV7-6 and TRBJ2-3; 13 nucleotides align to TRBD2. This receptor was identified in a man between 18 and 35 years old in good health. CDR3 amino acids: CASSLGTSGGDTQYF. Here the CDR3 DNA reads TGTGCCAGCAGCTTAGGGACTAGCGGGGGTGATACGCAGTATTTT.